The clone carrying this T cell receptor (beta chain) was seen many times. This CDR3 is 16 amino acids long. The trim removed 3 bases at V and 7 bases at J, leaving 11 bases unmatched. Looked up from germline, CDR1 is DFQATT and CDR2 is SNEGSKA (reference sequence). The entry originates in a study of neurological immune-mediated disorders. With 10-nucleotide random UMIs included, cDNA was synthesized by 5'RACE. A single record per CDR3 protein comes from TCRdb applying MiXCR to the 5' RACE reads. Seen here are 60,000 to 85,000 distinct CDR3 sequences, 4.8% observed once, and the top ten hold about 2.2%.

Sequencing was performed on PBMCs. This receptor was obtained from a woman in her 70s with multiple sclerosis. This sequence joins TRBV20-1 and TRBJ2-2; TRBD2 matches 10 bases. The CDR3 loop is CSARGILAGAGGELFF. In DNA form, the CDR3 reads TGCAGTGCTAGGGGGATCCTAGCGGGAGCCGGCGGGGAGCTGTTTTTT.